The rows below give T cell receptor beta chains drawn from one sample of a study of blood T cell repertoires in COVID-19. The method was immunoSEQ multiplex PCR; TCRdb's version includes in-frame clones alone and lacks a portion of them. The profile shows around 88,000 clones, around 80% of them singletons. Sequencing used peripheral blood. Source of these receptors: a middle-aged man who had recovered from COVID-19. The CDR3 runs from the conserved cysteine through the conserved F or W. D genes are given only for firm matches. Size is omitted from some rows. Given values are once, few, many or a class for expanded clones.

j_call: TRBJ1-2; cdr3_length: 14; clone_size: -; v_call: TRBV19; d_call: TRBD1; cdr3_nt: TGTGCCAGTAGCAGGGACAGACTTAACTATGGCTACACCTTC; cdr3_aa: CASSRDRLNYGYTF
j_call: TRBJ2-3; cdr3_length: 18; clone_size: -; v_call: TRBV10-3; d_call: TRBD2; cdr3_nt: TGTGCCATCAGTGAGGGGACTAGCGGGGGGGCAGGATCAGATACGCAGTATTTT; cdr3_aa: CAISEGTSGGAGSDTQYF
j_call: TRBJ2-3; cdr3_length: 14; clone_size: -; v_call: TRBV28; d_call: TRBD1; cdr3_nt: TGTGCCAGCAGTTGGGACAGGGGCACAGATACGCAGTATTTT; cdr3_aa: CASSWDRGTDTQYF
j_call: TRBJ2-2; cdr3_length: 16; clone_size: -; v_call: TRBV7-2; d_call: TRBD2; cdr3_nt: TGTGCCAGCAGCTTAGTTAGCGGGCTGAACACCGGGGAGCTGTTTTTT; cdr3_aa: CASSLVSGLNTGELFF
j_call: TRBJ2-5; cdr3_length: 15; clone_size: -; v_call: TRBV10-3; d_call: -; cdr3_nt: TGTGCCATCAGGTCGGGGTTGTTGTACCAAGAGACCCAGTACTTC; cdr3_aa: CAIRSGLLYQETQYF
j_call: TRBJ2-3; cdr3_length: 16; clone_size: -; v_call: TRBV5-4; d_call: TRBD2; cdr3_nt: TGTGCCAGCAGCCCGGTTTTGAGCGGGGGGCCAGATACGCAGTATTTT; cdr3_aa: CASSPVLSGGPDTQYF
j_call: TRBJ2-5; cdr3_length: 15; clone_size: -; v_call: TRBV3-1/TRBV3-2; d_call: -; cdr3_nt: TGTGCCAGCAGCCCAGGAGGGGAACCTCAAGAGACCCAGTACTTC; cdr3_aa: CASSPGGEPQETQYF
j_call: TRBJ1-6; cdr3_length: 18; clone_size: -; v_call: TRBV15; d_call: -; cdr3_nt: TGTGCCACCAGCAGAGACCCGCGACAGGACGGTTATAATTCACCCCTCCACTTT; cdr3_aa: CATSRDPRQDGYNSPLHF
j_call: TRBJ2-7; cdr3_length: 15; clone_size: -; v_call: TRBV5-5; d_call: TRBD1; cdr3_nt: TGTGCCAGCAGCTCGGGACAGGAGAGAACCTACGAGCAGTACTTC; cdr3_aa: CASSSGQERTYEQYF
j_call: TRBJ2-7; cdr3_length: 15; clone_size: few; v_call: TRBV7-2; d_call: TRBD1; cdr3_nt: TGTGCCAGCAGCCAATGGACAGGACGAGCCGGCGAGCAGTACTTC; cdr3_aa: CASSQWTGRAGEQYF
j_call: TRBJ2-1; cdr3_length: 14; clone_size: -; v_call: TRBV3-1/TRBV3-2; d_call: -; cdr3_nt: TGTGCCAGCAGCCACCTAAGGGGTTACAATGAGCAGTTCTTC; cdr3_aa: CASSHLRGYNEQFF
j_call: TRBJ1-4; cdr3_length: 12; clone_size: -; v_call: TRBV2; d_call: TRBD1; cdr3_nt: TGTGCCAGCAACAGGGGTGATGAAAAACTGTTTTTT; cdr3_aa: CASNRGDEKLFF
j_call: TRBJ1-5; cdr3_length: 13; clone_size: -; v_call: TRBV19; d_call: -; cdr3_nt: TGTGCCAGTAGTATGGACTGGGATCAGCCCCAGCATTTT; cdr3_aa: CASSMDWDQPQHF
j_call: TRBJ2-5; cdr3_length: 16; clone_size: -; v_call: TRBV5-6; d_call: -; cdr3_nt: TGTGCCAGCAGCTTGCGTCAAACCCGGCTCGGGGAGACCCAGTACTTC; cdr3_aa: CASSLRQTRLGETQYF
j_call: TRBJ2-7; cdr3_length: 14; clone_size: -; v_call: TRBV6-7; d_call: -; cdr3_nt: TGTGCCGGACCGCCAAGGGCAGGTAAGTGGACAGTCCACTTC; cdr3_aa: CAGPPRAGKWTVHF
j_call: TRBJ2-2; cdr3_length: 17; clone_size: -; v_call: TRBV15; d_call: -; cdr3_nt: TGTGCCACCAGCAGAAAAACAGGGGAGGATTACACCGGGGAGCTGTTTTTT; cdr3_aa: CATSRKTGEDYTGELFF
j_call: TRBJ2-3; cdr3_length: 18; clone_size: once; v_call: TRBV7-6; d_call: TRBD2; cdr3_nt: TGTGCCAGCAGCTTAGCCCCGGGTAGCGGGAGTTTGTCAGATACGCAGTATTTT; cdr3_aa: CASSLAPGSGSLSDTQYF
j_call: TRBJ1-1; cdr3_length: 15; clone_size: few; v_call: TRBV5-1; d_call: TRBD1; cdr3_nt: TGCGCCAGCAGCTCCGGGACAGCCGGGGACACTGAAGCTTTCTTT; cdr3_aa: CASSSGTAGDTEAFF
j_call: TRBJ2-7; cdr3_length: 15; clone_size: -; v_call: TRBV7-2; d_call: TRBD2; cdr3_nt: TGTGCCAGCAGCTTAGCGGGGGGGAGATCCTACGAGCAGTACTTC; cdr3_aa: CASSLAGGRSYEQYF
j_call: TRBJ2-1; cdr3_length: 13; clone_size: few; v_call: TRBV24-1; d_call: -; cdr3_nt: TGTGCCACCCGAGGAAACAGGAGGGATGAGCAGTTCTTC; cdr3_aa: CATRGNRRDEQFF
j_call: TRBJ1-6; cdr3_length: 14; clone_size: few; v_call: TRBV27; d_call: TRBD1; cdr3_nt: TGTGCCAGCAGAAGGACAGGGGACAATTCACCCCTCCACTTT; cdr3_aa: CASRRTGDNSPLHF
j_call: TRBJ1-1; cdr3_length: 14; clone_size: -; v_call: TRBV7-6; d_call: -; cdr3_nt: TGTGCCAGCAGCTTACGCGAGATAAACACTGAAGCTTTCTTT; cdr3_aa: CASSLREINTEAFF
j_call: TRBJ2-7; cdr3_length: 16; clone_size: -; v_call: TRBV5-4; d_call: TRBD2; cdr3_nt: TGTGCCAGCAGCTTCGGACTAGCGGGGAATTCCTACGAGCAGTACTTC; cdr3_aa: CASSFGLAGNSYEQYF
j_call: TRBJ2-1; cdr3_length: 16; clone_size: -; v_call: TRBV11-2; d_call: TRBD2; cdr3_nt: TGTGCCAGCAGCTTGACTAGCGGGAGTAGGTACAATGAGCAGTTCTTC; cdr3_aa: CASSLTSGSRYNEQFF
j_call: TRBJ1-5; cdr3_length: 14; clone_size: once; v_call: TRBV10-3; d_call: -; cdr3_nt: TGTGCCACCCGGGACAACTATAGCAATCAGCCCCAGCATTTT; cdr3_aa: CATRDNYSNQPQHF
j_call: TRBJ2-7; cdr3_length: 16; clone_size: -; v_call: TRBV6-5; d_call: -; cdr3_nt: TGTGCCAGCAGTTACTCCTCCGGGACTTCTTCCTACGAGCAGTACTTC; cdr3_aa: CASSYSSGTSSYEQYF
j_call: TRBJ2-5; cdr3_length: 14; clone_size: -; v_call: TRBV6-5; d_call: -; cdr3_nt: TGTGCCAGTTTTAGTGGCGGCTTAGGAGAGACCCAGTACTTC; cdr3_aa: CASFSGGLGETQYF
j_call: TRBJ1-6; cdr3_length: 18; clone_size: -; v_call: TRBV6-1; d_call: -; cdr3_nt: TGTGCCAGCAGTGCCCTCGGGGGGCCGAGCTCCTATAATTCACCCCTCCACTTT; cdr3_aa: CASSALGGPSSYNSPLHF
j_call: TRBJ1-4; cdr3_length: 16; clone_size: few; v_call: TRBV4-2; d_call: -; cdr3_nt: TGTGCCAGCAGCCAAGAGGCAGGGAGGACTAATGAAAAACTGTTTTTT; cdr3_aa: CASSQEAGRTNEKLFF
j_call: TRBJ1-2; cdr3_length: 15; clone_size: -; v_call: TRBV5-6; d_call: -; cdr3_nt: TGTGCCAGCAGCTTGGTAAAGGAAGCGCGTCCTGGCTACACCTTC; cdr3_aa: CASSLVKEARPGYTF
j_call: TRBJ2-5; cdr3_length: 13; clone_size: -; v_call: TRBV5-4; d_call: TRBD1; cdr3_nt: TGTGCCAGCTCAGGGGGCTCCCAAGAGACCCAGTACTTC; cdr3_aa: CASSGGSQETQYF
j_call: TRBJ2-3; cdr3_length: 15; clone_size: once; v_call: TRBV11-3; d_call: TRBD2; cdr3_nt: TGTGCCAGCAGCTTAAGCGGGGGCAGCACAGATACGCAGTATTTT; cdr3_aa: CASSLSGGSTDTQYF
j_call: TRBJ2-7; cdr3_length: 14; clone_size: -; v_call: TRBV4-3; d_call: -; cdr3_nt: TGCGCCAGCAGCCAAGAATTAGGGGCCTACGAGCAGTACTTC; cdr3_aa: CASSQELGAYEQYF
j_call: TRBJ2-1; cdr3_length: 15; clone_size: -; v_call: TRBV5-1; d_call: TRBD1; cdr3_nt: TGCGCCAGCAGCCCTTTAATCGGACAGGGCGATGAGCAGTTCTTC; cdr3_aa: CASSPLIGQGDEQFF
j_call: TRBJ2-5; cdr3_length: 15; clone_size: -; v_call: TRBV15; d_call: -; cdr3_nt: TGTGCCACCAGCAGAGACGTGCGGGGCGCACGGACCCAGTACTTC; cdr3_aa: CATSRDVRGARTQYF
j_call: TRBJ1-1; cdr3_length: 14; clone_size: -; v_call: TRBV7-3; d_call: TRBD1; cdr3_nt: TGTGCCAGCAGCCCAGACAGGGGGAGCACTGAAGCTTTCTTT; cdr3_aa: CASSPDRGSTEAFF
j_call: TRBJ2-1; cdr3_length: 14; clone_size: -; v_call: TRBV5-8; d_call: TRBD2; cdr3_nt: TGTGCCAGCAGCCGGACTAGAACCTACAATGAGCAGTTCTTC; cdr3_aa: CASSRTRTYNEQFF
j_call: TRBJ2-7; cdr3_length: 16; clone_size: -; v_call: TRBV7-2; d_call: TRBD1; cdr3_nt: TGTGCCAGCAGCTTAGTTCACAGGGGTTCCTCCTACGAGCAGTACTTC; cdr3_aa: CASSLVHRGSSYEQYF
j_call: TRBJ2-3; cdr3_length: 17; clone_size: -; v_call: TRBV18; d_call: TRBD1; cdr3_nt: TGTGCCAGCTCACCAATAGCCGGGACAGGGATGTCAGATACGCAGTATTTT; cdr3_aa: CASSPIAGTGMSDTQYF
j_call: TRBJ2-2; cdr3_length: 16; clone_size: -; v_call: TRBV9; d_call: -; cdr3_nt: TGTGCCAGCAGCGGGCGGAGGGCGTACGACACCGGGGAGCTGTTTTTT; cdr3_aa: CASSGRRAYDTGELFF
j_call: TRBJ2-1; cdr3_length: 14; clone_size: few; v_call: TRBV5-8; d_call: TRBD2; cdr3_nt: TGTGCCAGCAGCTTGGTGCGGGAGTACGGTGAGCAGTTCTTC; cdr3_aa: CASSLVREYGEQFF
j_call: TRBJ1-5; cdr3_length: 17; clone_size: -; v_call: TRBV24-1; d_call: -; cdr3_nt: TGTGCCACCAGGGGAAAACAGGGTTTGGGTTGGAATCAGCCCCAGCATTTT; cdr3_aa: CATRGKQGLGWNQPQHF
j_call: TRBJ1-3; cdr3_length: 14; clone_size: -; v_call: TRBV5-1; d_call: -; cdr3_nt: TGCGCCAGCAGCTTCACAGGGTTGGGAAACACCATATATTTT; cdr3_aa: CASSFTGLGNTIYF
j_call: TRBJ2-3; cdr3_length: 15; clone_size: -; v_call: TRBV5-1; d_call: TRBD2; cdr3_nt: TGCGCCAGCAGAGCTAGCGGCTGGAGCACAGATACGCAGTATTTT; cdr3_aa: CASRASGWSTDTQYF
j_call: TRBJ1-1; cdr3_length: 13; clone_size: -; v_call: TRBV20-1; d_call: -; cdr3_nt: TGCAGTGCTAGTCAGGGCAGAAGAACTGAAGCTTTCTTT; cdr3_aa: CSASQGRRTEAFF
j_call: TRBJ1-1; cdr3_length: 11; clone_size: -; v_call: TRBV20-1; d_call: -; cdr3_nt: TGCAGTGCTACGACAGTTTCTGAAGCTTTCTTT; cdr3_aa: CSATTVSEAFF
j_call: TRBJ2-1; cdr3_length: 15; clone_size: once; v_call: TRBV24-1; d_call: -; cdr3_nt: TGTGCCACCAGTGGAGCTCCAAGCTCCTACAATGAGCAGTTCTTC; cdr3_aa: CATSGAPSSYNEQFF
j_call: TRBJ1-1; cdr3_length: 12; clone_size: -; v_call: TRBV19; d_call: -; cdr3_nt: TGTGCCAGTTTACGGGAAAACACTGAAGCTTTCTTT; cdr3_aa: CASLRENTEAFF
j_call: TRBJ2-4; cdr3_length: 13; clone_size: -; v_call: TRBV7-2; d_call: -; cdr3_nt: TGTGCCAGCAGCTTATTATCCAAAAACATTCAGTACTTC; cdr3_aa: CASSLLSKNIQYF
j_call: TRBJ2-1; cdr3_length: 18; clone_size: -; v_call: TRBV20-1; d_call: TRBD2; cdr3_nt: TGCAGTGCTAGTCCTAGCGGGGGATTCGGACCTTTGAGCAATGAGCAGTTCTTC; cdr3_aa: CSASPSGGFGPLSNEQFF
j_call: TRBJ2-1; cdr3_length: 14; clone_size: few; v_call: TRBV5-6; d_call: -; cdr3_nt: TGTGCCAGCAGCTTGCGCGGGATCTACAATGAGCAGTTCTTC; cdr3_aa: CASSLRGIYNEQFF
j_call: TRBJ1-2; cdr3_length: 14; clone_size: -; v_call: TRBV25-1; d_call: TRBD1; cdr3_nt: TGTGCCAGCAGTCGACAGGGGAATTTAGATGGCTACACCTTC; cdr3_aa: CASSRQGNLDGYTF
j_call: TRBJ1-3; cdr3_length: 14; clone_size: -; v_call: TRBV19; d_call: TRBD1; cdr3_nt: TGTGCCAGTAGTCAAACAGGGGGTGGAAACACCATATATTTT; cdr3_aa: CASSQTGGGNTIYF
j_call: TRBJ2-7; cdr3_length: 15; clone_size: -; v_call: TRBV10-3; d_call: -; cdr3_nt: TGTGCCATCAGGGCCCAAGCAAGCGGCCCCTACGAGCAGTACTTC; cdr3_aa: CAIRAQASGPYEQYF